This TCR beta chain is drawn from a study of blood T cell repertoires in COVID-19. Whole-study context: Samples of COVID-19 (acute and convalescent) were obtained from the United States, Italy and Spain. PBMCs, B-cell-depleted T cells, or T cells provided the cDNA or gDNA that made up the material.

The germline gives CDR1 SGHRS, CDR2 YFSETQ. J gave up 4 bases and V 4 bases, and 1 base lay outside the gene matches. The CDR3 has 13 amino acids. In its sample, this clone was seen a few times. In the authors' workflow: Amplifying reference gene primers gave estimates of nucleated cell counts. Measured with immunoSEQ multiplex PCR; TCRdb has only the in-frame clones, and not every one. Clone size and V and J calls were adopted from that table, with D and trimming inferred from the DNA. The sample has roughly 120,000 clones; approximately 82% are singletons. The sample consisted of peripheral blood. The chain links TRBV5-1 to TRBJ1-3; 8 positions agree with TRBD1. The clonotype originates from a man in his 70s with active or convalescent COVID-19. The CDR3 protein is CASSGDRGNTIYF. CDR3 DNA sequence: TGCGCCAGCAGCGGGGACAGGGGAAACACCATATATTTT.